The clone carrying this TCR beta chain appeared a single time. These data come from a study of blood T cell repertoires in COVID-19. Turning to the study itself: The United States, Italy and Spain supplied acute and convalescent COVID-19 samples. T cells, B-cell-depleted T cells, or PBMCs provided the cDNA or gDNA that served as material.

The assay was immunoSEQ multiplex PCR, and TCRdb's table has in-frame clones only and misses some. The data show about 98,000 clones, roughly nine tenths seen once. The CDR3 loop spans 19 amino acids. Germline V CDR1 and CDR2: LGHNA, YSLEER. V was pared by 0 bases and J by 0 bases, with 18 bases between. The sample consisted of peripheral blood. The chain employs TRBV4-3 and TRBJ2-1; unclear D gene. The sequence was collected from a man aged 45 to 65 with active COVID-19. The CDR3 here is CASSQDPPLRGDSYNEQFF. The DNA for the CDR3 is TGCGCCAGCAGCCAAGACCCACCCCTTCGCGGCGACTCCTACAATGAGCAGTTCTTC.